A single sample is the source of the 24 T cell receptor beta chains below, sequenced in a study of cytomegalovirus exposure and HLA in healthy donors. PCR primers comprised 60 Vbeta and 13 Jbeta primers. Produced via immunoSEQ multiplex PCR; TCRdb's table is partial and in-frame only. Of approximately 290,000 clones listed, around 80% are singletons. Sequenced sample: PBMCs. These receptors came from a girl aged 2 to 10 in good health and CMV-seronegative.

This clone was counted a few times. The chain couples TRBV5-1 to TRBJ1-2; TRBD1 aligns across 7 bases. The J segment lost 8 bases and the V segment lost 0 bases, leaving 4 bases of the junction unmatched. In germline, CDR1 is SGHRS, CDR2 YFSETQ. The CDR3 runs 13 residues. CDR3 sequence (DNA): TGCGCCAGCAGCTTGGCAGGGGGACAGGGCTACACCTTC. Translating gives CASSLAGGQGYTF.

V is TRBV28 and J is TRBJ1-1; tentative D call: TRBD1 (6 bases). V was pared by 7 bases and J by 11 bases, with 20 bases between. The CDR3 spans 13 residues. Germline values: CDR1 MDHEN, CDR2 SYDVKM. The CDR3 region has the DNA TGTGCCAGCACCCCGGGGGGGCGAGGGCGGGCTTTCTTT. Its protein is CASTPGGRGRAFF.

This clone was counted only a few times. The chain recombines TRBV19 with TRBJ2-6, with D possibly TRBD2 on 6 matching bases. Trimming removed 9 bases at V and 7 bases at J, with 22 bases between. The CDR3 length is 16 residues. The germline V gene has CDR1 LNHDA and CDR2 SQIVND (reference sequence). The chain's CDR3 is CASSGTEGWYANVLTF. The CDR3 DNA is TGTGCCAGCTCCGGGACGGAGGGCTGGTACGCCAACGTCCTGACTTTC.

The CDR3 is CAWSEVTAEAFF. The CDR3 nucleotides are TGTGCCTGGAGTGAGGTGACAGCGGAAGCTTTCTTT. The chain combines TRBV30 with TRBJ1-1; D possibly corresponds to TRBD1 (5 bases). V gave up 1 base and J gave up 8 bases, with 11 bases separating them. CDR3 length: 12 amino acids. The germline V gene encodes CDR1 GTSNPN and CDR2 SVGIG (reference sequence).

The CDR3 nucleotides read TGTGCCAGCAGCTTATCCGGGGGGGCCTTGTTCCCCTACGAGCAGTACTTC. This sequence encodes CASSLSGGALFPYEQYF. The rearrangement joins TRBV7-8 to TRBJ2-7; 8 bases line up with TRBD2. This CDR3 has 17 amino acids. Germline V gene lookup returns CDR1 SGHVS and CDR2 FQNEAQ. V was pared by 2 bases and J by 2 bases, with 11 bases of the junction left unmatched.

The chain uses TRBV5-1 and TRBJ2-5; a possible D gene is TRBD1 (6 bases). The germline gives CDR1 SGHRS, CDR2 YFSETQ. There are 14 residues in the CDR3. V lost 0 bases and J lost 5, with 11 bases in between. The CDR3 DNA sequence: TGCGCCAGCAGCTTGGGACAGGCGGCGGAGACCCAGTACTTC. Amino acids: CASSLGQAAETQYF.

The rearrangement joins TRBV5-1 to TRBJ1-2; D remains unclear. V was shortened by 4 bases and J by 3 bases, with 19 bases between the two germline ends. Per the germline V gene, CDR1 is SGHRS and CDR2 is YFSETQ. This CDR3 has 16 amino acids. CDR3 DNA sequence: TGCGCCAGCAGCCTGTCTCGAGGCGGTATCGACTATGGCTACACCTTC. This translates into CASSLSRGGIDYGYTF.

The chain couples TRBV7-6 to TRBJ1-4; D unresolved. Germline V gives CDR1 SGHVS, CDR2 FNYEAQ. This CDR3 region has 16 residues. The V and J ends lost 0 bases and 8 bases respectively, with 16 bases between them. Written as DNA, the CDR3 is TGTGCCAGCAGCTTAGCGTCCACCGGTCGAGGGGAAAAACTGTTTTTT. The encoded protein is CASSLASTGRGEKLFF.

V gene TRBV25-1 combines with J gene TRBJ2-7, with a possible D match to TRBD1 (5 bases). This CDR3 contains 13 residues. From germline, CDR1 is MGHDK and CDR2 SYGVNS. Trimming stripped 3 bases from V and 4 bases from J, with 10 bases between. The DNA of the CDR3 is TGTGCCAGCAGTGATTGGAAGGGGTACGAGCAGTACTTC. Amino acid sequence: CASSDWKGYEQYF.

In this sample, this clone turned up a few times. CDR3 nucleotide sequence: TGTGCCAGCAGTCCCCGCGGAGCATCGGACGAGCAGTACTTC. Translation gives CASSPRGASDEQYF. The V gene is TRBV27, the J gene TRBJ2-7; D is unclear. V dropped 5 bases and J dropped 5 bases, with 16 bases sitting between them. This CDR3 comprises 14 residues. Germline V gene data show CDR1 as MNHEY and CDR2 as SMNVEV (reference sequence).

The V and J genes are TRBV7-2 and TRBJ2-1; 13 nucleotides agree with TRBD2. The germline gives CDR1 SGHTA, CDR2 FQGNSA. The junction had 8 bases not matched to a gene; V was cut back by 5 bases and J by 16 bases. CDR3 size: 13 residues. The CDR3 spells CASSPGLAGVQFF. In DNA form, the CDR3 reads TGTGCCAGCAGCCCAGGACTAGCGGGAGTTCAATTCTTC.

The V and J genes are TRBV6-1 and TRBJ2-7; 14 bases match TRBD2. Germline assignment: CDR1 MNHNS and CDR2 SASEGT. The CDR3 has 20 amino acids. V gave up 1 base and J gave up 5 bases; unmatched junction bases: 16. The DNA of the CDR3 is TGTGCCAGCAGTGAAGGGTTCTTTCTGTGGGGACTAGCGGGAGTAAACGAGCAGTACTTC. It codes for CASSEGFFLWGLAGVNEQYF.

This CDR3 is CASSLEGQLAGGVGTDTQYF. The CDR3 DNA sequence: TGTGCCAGCAGCTTGGAAGGGCAATTAGCGGGAGGGGTGGGCACAGATACGCAGTATTTT. V and J are TRBV5-4 and TRBJ2-3; 11 bases are a match to TRBD2. J was trimmed by 1 base and V by 0 bases; bases with no gene match: 13. CDR3 length: 20 amino acids. CDR1 and CDR2 from the germline V gene are SGHNT and YYREEE (reference sequence). Full variable domain (remainder filled in from reference TRBV5-4 and TRBJ2-3): ETGVTQSPTHLIKTRGQQVTLRCSSQSGHNTVSWYQQALGQGPQFIFQYYREEENGRGNFPPRFSGLQFPNYSSELNVNALELDDSALYLCASSLEGQLAGGVGTDTQYFGPGTRLTVL.

The gene calls are TRBV7-9 and TRBJ1-1; 9 positions agree with TRBD1. The CDR3 extends over 14 amino acids. The germline V gene encodes CDR1 SEHNR and CDR2 FQNEAQ (reference sequence). V lost 5 bases and J lost 3; bases outside the gene matches: 4. The DNA for the CDR3 is TGTGCCAGCAGCGCAGACAGGGGGGACACTGAAGCTTTCTTT. Protein: CASSADRGDTEAFF.

Regarding this clone: Other DNA sequences in this specimen translate into the identical CDR3. The gene calls are TRBV30 and TRBJ1-5; TRBD1 is a possible D gene (6 bases). The CDR3 is 13 amino acids. Looked up from germline, CDR1 is GTSNPN and CDR2 is SVGIG (reference sequence). The V and J ends lost 0 bases and 5 bases respectively, with 8 bases between them. Here the CDR3 DNA reads TGTGCCTGGAGTGTACAGGGCGATCAGCCCCAGCATTTT. This codes for CAWSVQGDQPQHF.

The rearrangement uses TRBV28 and TRBJ1-2; D not resolved. This CDR3 has 12 amino acids. The germline V gene has CDR1 MDHEN and CDR2 SYDVKM. Trimming shortened V by 8 bases and J by 4 bases, and 11 bases separated the two germline ends. This chain's CDR3 is CASAGVGYGYTF. The DNA of the CDR3 is TGTGCCAGCGCCGGGGTCGGCTATGGCTACACCTTC.

This chain uses TRBV4-2 with TRBJ2-3; 8 bases are shared with TRBD2. The V segment lost 4 bases and the J segment 2 bases; nucleotides outside the gene matches: 11. CDR1 LGHNA and CDR2 YNFKEQ come from the germline V gene. CDR3 length: 17 residues. Here the CDR3 reads CASSPLTLAEATDTQYF. The DNA for the CDR3 is TGTGCCAGCAGCCCATTGACACTAGCGGAAGCCACAGATACGCAGTATTTT.

Remarks on this clone: A junction boundary mismatches the germline segment, possibly from a read error. The CDR3 sequence is CAISSPGLVREETQYF. The CDR3 nucleotides read TGTGCCATCAGTTCGCCTGGACTAGTTCGGGAAGAGACCCAGTACTTC. The chain links TRBV28 to TRBJ2-5, with 7 nucleotides matching TRBD2. Germline-derived CDR1 and CDR2 are MDHEN and SYDVKM. The CDR3 sequence is 16 residues long. The whole variable domain, remainder taken from reference TRBV28 and TRBJ2-5, is DVKVTQSSRYLVKRTGEKVFLECVQDMDHENMFWYRQDPGLGLRLIYFSYDVKMKEKGDIPEGYSVSREKKERFSLILESASTNQTSMYLCAISSPGLVREETQYFGPGTRLLVL.

On this clone: The junction departs from the called germline gene at one end, perhaps through a read error. This chain joins TRBV4-1 and TRBJ2-7; TRBD1 aligns across 10 bases. The CDR3 totals 16 residues. Per the germline V gene, CDR1 is MGHRA and CDR2 is YSYEKL. The DNA of the CDR3 is TGCGTCAGCAGCCCACGACAGGGGGCGACGAACTACGAGCAGTACTTC. Translation: CVSSPRQGATNYEQYF.

The chain uses TRBV20-1 and TRBJ2-1; a possible D gene is TRBD2 (5 bases). This CDR3 comprises 11 residues. Trimming pared 3 bases from V and 9 bases from J, leaving 9 bases between. In germline, CDR1 is DFQATT, CDR2 SNEGSKA (reference sequence). DNA of the CDR3: TGCAGTGCTAGTTATGGGAGTGAGCAGTTCTTC. It yields the protein CSASYGSEQFF.

CDR3 amino acids: CAWIGGISGNTIYF. CDR3 DNA: TGTGCCTGGATTGGGGGGATCTCTGGAAACACCATATATTTT. The chain couples TRBV30 to TRBJ1-3, with D possibly matching TRBD1 (5 bases). This CDR3 has 14 amino acids. V shed 4 bases and J shed 0 bases, with 10 bases lying between them. Germline V gene lookup returns CDR1 GTSNPN and CDR2 SVGIG (reference sequence).

The chain combines TRBV19 with TRBJ1-3; D unclear. Germline values: CDR1 LNHDA, CDR2 SQIVND (reference sequence). V was trimmed by 7 bases and J by 5 bases, leaving 21 bases between them. This CDR3 has 16 residues. CDR3 nucleotide sequence: TGTGCCAGTACCACTACGAAGGTCAGCCAGAGAAACACCATATATTTT. It translates to CASTTTKVSQRNTIYF.

The chain has TRBV27 and TRBJ1-2; 8 bases match TRBD1. The CDR3 has 18 residues. J gave up 4 bases and V 3 bases, and 16 bases lay outside the gene matches. Germline V gives CDR1 MNHEY, CDR2 SMNVEV (reference sequence). The CDR3 bases are TGTGCCAGCAGTTTTTACCTAAGACAGGGGCGAACCTTCTATGGCTACACCTTC. Translated: CASSFYLRQGRTFYGYTF.

In its sample, this clone was seen once. The chain joins TRBV9 to TRBJ2-1; TRBD2 matches at 7 bases. Germline V CDR1 and CDR2: SGDLS, YYNGEE. Trimming removed 0 bases from V and 0 bases from J; junction bases left unmatched: 12. This CDR3 is 19 amino acids long. The CDR3 coding sequence is TGTGCCAGCAGCGTAGGTTTGGGGGGGGGAGTTAGCTCCTACAATGAGCAGTTCTTC. It yields the protein CASSVGLGGGVSSYNEQFF. The complete variable domain, with remaining parts taken from reference TRBV9 and TRBJ2-1, reads DSGVTQTPKHLITATGQRVTLRCSPRSGDLSVYWYQQSLDQGLQFLIQYYNGEERAKGNILERFSAQQFPDLHSELNLSSLELGDSALYFCASSVGLGGGVSSYNEQFFGPGTRLTVL.